Here is one TCR beta chain with its context. Its antigen is not identified. TCRs were sequenced from a few patients responding to pembrolizumab. This sample was included in a study of PD-1 blockade in mismatch repair-deficient tumors. Study information: All were previously treated, progressing patients with some twelve mismatch repair-deficient cancer types.

Study conclusions and caveats: Tumor-resident clones, often undetectable pretreatment in blood, expanded then contracted after pembrolizumab.

Germline V gives CDR1 LNHDA, CDR2 SQIVND (reference sequence). The CDR3 totals 15 residues. V lost 7 bases and J lost 0, with 13 bases in between. The data were produced by immunoSEQ multiplex PCR, yet TCRdb's version contains in-frame clones alone and is incomplete. The data show 80,000 to 130,000 clones, with about 79% seen just once and around 6.5% held by the top ten. The source is an adult with mismatch repair-deficient cancer. The sample in question was peripheral blood, obtained about eight months after starting pembrolizumab. This chain links TRBV19 with TRBJ2-1; weak D call: TRBD2 (5 bases). In DNA form, the CDR3 reads TGTGCCAGTATGTCTGGAGGAAGCTCCTACAATGAGCAGTTCTTC. Translating it yields CASMSGGSSYNEQFF.